This T cell receptor (beta chain) was identified in a study of cytomegalovirus exposure and HLA in healthy donors. Measured with immunoSEQ multiplex PCR; TCRdb has only the in-frame clones, and not every one. The sample records a few hundred thousand clones, about 93% being singletons. The germline V and J ends were trimmed by 3 bases and 2 bases, with 14 bases remaining between them. There are 15 residues in the CDR3. The germline V gene has CDR1 SGHRS and CDR2 YFSETQ. Note on this clone: Its antigen is still unknown.

The study, taken as a whole, reports: Many donors carried some public TCRs, although rarity characterized most TCR sequences. Cytomegalovirus status was reportedly diagnosed by the classifier with high specificity and sensitivity. The tendency of first-cohort TCR clusters to co-occur in the 100 to 150 validation repertoires was identified by a subsequent analysis. In vitro experiments confirmed that three CMV-associated chains were specific for CMV antigens.

Sequencing was performed on PBMCs. The TCR originated in a young woman in good health and CMV-seronegative. The rearrangement links TRBV5-1 to TRBJ1-2; D gene uncertain. This chain's CDR3 is CASSSRPGNNYGYTF. Here the CDR3 DNA reads TGCGCCAGCAGCTCCCGACCGGGAAACAACTATGGCTACACCTTC.